One sample yielded the 29 T cell receptor beta chains listed below, sequenced in a study of lymphopenia after photon versus proton radiotherapy (dated by TCRdb to about 2019). The library was prepared using the immunoSEQ multiplex PCR assay. The immuneACCESS repertoire file appears here via TCRdb, limited to in-frame rearrangements. These files lack a portion of the clones; in checked studies, under half of the deficit traces to unresolved V genes, and the cause of the others is not known. The sample table lists around 150,000 clones, roughly nine tenths of them with a count of one. The leading ten clones occupy around 4.7% of the sample. Sequencing used peripheral blood, obtained from a patient treated with photon-based radiotherapy. The source is a man between 45 and 60 years old with gastric cancer.

The rearrangement joins TRBV15 to TRBJ1-1, with D unclear. Trimming stripped 4 bases from V and 5 bases from J, with 8 bases between. CDR3 size: 12 residues. Germline lookup yields CDR1 LNHNV and CDR2 YYDKDF (reference sequence). CDR3 sequence reads: CATSKPGTEAFF. The CDR3 DNA sequence: TGTGCCACCAGCAAGCCGGGAACTGAAGCTTTCTTT.

This clone showed up just once. The chain has TRBV25-1 and TRBJ2-7, with 9 nucleotides matching TRBD1. This CDR3 has 14 residues. Losses at the gene ends were 4 bases for V and 5 bases for J; bases not matched to a gene: 6. Looked up from germline, CDR1 is MGHDK and CDR2 is SYGVNS. This CDR3 reads CASSVRDRVNEQYF. As DNA, the CDR3 is TGTGCCAGCAGTGTCCGGGACAGGGTGAACGAGCAGTACTTC.

This clone was counted once. This chain uses TRBV7-2 with TRBJ1-4, with no clear D. This CDR3 is 13 amino acids long. V was shortened by 1 base and J by 7 bases, with 7 bases between the two germline ends. Germline V gives CDR1 SGHTA, CDR2 FQGNSA. The CDR3 here is CASSLGPLEKLFF. The CDR3, as DNA: TGTGCCAGCAGCTTAGGTCCCCTTGAAAAACTGTTTTTT.

The V gene is TRBV9, the J gene TRBJ2-3; 12 positions agree with TRBD2. V was pared by 4 bases and J by 7 bases, with 10 bases of the junction left unmatched. The germline CDR1 and CDR2 sequences are SGDLS and YYNGEE. The CDR3 extends over 16 amino acids. CDR3 amino acids: CASSSNLAGGPNTQYF. The CDR3 DNA reads TGTGCCAGCAGCTCCAACCTAGCGGGAGGGCCGAATACGCAGTATTTT.

The rearrangement links TRBV11-2 to TRBJ1-2; D is possibly TRBD1 (6 bases). V lost 1 base and J 4 bases, leaving 7 bases between the germline ends. The CDR3 has 13 residues. CDR1 is SGHAT, CDR2 FQNNGV, per germline. CDR3 nucleotide sequence: TGTGCCAGCAGCTTAGGCAGGGGCTATGGCTACACCTTC. Residues: CASSLGRGYGYTF.

The J gene is TRBJ2-1, the V gene TRBV9, with 7 bases that match TRBD2. V lost 0 bases to trimming and J lost 1 base; unmatched junction nucleotides: 7. This CDR3 is built from 17 residues. Per the germline V gene, CDR1 is SGDLS and CDR2 is YYNGEE. CDR3 sequence reads: CASSVDTTRGSYNEQFF. In DNA form, the CDR3 reads TGTGCCAGCAGCGTAGATACGACGCGGGGGTCCTACAATGAGCAGTTCTTC.

The CDR3, as DNA: TGTGCCAGTAGTTTCCGGACAGGGGGCGCCCATGGAGGCTACACCTTC. Translated: CASSFRTGGAHGGYTF. This chain connects TRBV19 to TRBJ1-2, with 11 bases lining up with TRBD1. V was clipped by 5 bases and J by 8 bases; unmatched bases: 13. The CDR3 extends over 16 amino acids. Germline V lookup: CDR1 LNHDA, CDR2 SQIVND (reference sequence).

The J gene is TRBJ1-5, the V gene TRBV12-5; D remains ambiguous. V shed 0 bases and J shed 5 bases, with 8 bases lying between them. Germline CDR1 is LGHNT and CDR2 is FRNRAP. This CDR3 is built from 14 residues. CDR3 coding DNA: TGTGCTAGTGGTTTGGTTGGCGGGGATCAGCCCCAGCATTTT. Protein: CASGLVGGDQPQHF.

This clone was detected only a few times. V gene TRBV19 combines with J gene TRBJ1-5, with D possibly being TRBD1 (6 bases). CDR3 size: 15 residues. Trimming shortened V by 6 bases and J by 1 base, and 13 bases separated the two germline ends. Germline CDR1 is LNHDA and CDR2 is SQIVND (reference sequence). In DNA form, the CDR3 reads TGTGCCAGTAGCCCCGGCAGGGGAAGCAATCAGCCCCAGCATTTT. Residues: CASSPGRGSNQPQHF.

This chain's CDR3 is CASSLGLAGGQGEQFF. The CDR3 DNA follows: TGTGCCAGCAGCCTCGGACTAGCGGGAGGGCAGGGTGAGCAGTTCTTC. The chain has TRBV7-2 and TRBJ2-1; 15 bases match TRBD2. Per the germline V gene, CDR1 is SGHTA and CDR2 is FQGNSA. V lost 5 bases to trimming and J lost 9 bases; unmatched junction nucleotides: 8. The length of the CDR3 is 16 residues.

The J gene is TRBJ2-2, the V gene TRBV29-1; tentatively, D is TRBD2 (6 bases). CDR1 and CDR2 from the germline V gene are SQVTM and ANQGSEA. There are 14 residues in the CDR3. V lost 6 bases to trimming and J lost 7 bases, with 18 bases between them. The CDR3, as DNA: TGCAGCGTCGCCGGGACTCTTCAAAGCGGGGAGCTGTTTTTT. Residues: CSVAGTLQSGELFF.

The rearrangement uses TRBV29-1 and TRBJ1-1; no definite D call. Looked up from germline, CDR1 is SQVTM and CDR2 is ANQGSEA. The V end lost 8 bases, the J end lost 5 bases, and 18 bases lay between the germline ends. This CDR3 comprises 13 residues. CDR3 DNA: TGCAGCTCCCACTCCACCTTGGGGACTGAAGCTTTCTTT. This codes for CSSHSTLGTEAFF.

This clone was detected once. The chain recombines TRBV5-1 with TRBJ2-5; D is perhaps TRBD2 (6 bases). The CDR3 totals 14 residues. V was shortened by 4 bases and J by 5 bases, with 15 bases between the two germline ends. Germline assignment: CDR1 SGHRS and CDR2 YFSETQ. Here the CDR3 DNA reads TGCGCCAGCAGCCCTGCCTTGGGGGGTGAGACCCAGTACTTC. Translated: CASSPALGGETQYF.

This clone was picked up a small number of times. The chain carries TRBV7-9 and TRBJ1-5; no reliable D call. The CDR3 loop spans 12 amino acids. The V gene lost 0 bases and the J gene lost 6 bases, with 3 bases spanning the gap. The germline V gene has CDR1 SEHNR and CDR2 FQNEAQ (reference sequence). The DNA of the CDR3 is TGTGCCAGCAGCTTAGCCGGTCAGCCCCAGCATTTT. Its translation: CASSLAGQPQHF.

The rearrangement links TRBV19 to TRBJ1-2, with D possibly matching TRBD1 (6 bases). V was cut by 8 bases and J by 7 bases, with 14 bases left in between. The CDR3 spans 12 residues. Germline V lookup: CDR1 LNHDA, CDR2 SQIVND (reference sequence). This chain's CDR3 is CASYRGNGGYTF. The CDR3 DNA is TGTGCCAGTTATAGGGGGAACGGTGGCTACACCTTC.

The chain is built from TRBV28 and TRBJ2-3; tentatively, D is TRBD1 (6 bases). V lost 4 bases to trimming and J lost 7 bases, with 18 bases between them. The CDR3 is made up of 15 amino acids. The germline CDR1 and CDR2 sequences are MDHEN and SYDVKM. The CDR3 loop reads CASSSAQQGRNTQYF. The CDR3 DNA is TGTGCCAGCAGTTCTGCCCAACAGGGTCGTAATACGCAGTATTTT.

This clone appeared once. The chain couples TRBV18 to TRBJ1-5, with TRBD1 matching over 12 bases. Germline trimming cut 5 bases from V and 7 bases from J; bases unmatched to any gene: 6. Per the germline V gene, CDR1 is KGHSH and CDR2 is LQKENI. CDR3 length: 15 amino acids. The CDR3: CASSSGQGAPQPQHF. In DNA form, the CDR3 reads TGTGCCAGCTCATCGGGACAGGGGGCCCCCCAGCCCCAGCATTTT.

The chain employs TRBV5-5 and TRBJ2-1, with 11 positions matching TRBD2. V gave up 2 bases and J gave up 7 bases; unmatched junction bases: 5. Germline values: CDR1 SGHKS, CDR2 YYEKEE (reference sequence). The CDR3 is made up of 15 amino acids. The CDR3, as DNA: TGTGCCAGCAGCTTACTAGCGGGAGCGGCAAATGAGCAGTTCTTC. Residues: CASSLLAGAANEQFF.

This chain uses TRBV6-5 with TRBJ2-7; 14 bases are a match to TRBD2. Germline V gives CDR1 MNHEY, CDR2 SVGAGI. CDR3 length equals 15 residues. The J segment lost 3 bases and the V segment lost 5 bases, leaving 3 bases of the junction unmatched. The CDR3 protein is CASSPGLAGGYEQYF. CDR3 DNA: TGTGCCAGCAGTCCCGGACTAGCGGGAGGCTACGAGCAGTACTTC.

This clone has at least ten counts. The chain couples TRBV9 to TRBJ2-1, with 12 nucleotides matching TRBD1. The CDR3 spans 15 residues. CDR1 and CDR2 from the germline V gene are SGDLS and YYNGEE. V shed 3 bases and J 8 bases; nucleotides not matched to a gene: 6. CDR3 nucleotides: TGTGCCAGCAGCGCTTGGGGACAGGGGGCGGATGAGCAGTTCTTC. It encodes CASSAWGQGADEQFF. The whole variable domain, filled in from reference TRBV9 and TRBJ2-1, reads DSGVTQTPKHLITATGQRVTLRCSPRSGDLSVYWYQQSLDQGLQFLIQYYNGEERAKGNILERFSAQQFPDLHSELNLSSLELGDSALYFCASSAWGQGADEQFFGPGTRLTVL.

The genes are TRBV5-1 and TRBJ2-7, with D hard to call. There are 14 residues in the CDR3. Germline CDR1 reads SGHRS; CDR2 reads YFSETQ. Deletions cut 4 bases from V and 7 bases from J, with 18 bases between. For the CDR3, the DNA is TGCGCCAGCAGCGATCTACTCCAGGCCGGGGAGCAGTACTTC. Translating gives CASSDLLQAGEQYF.

The gene calls are TRBV7-2 and TRBJ2-3; no clear D gene. The CDR3 loop spans 14 amino acids. The ends were cut back, 0 bases at V and 1 base at J, with 5 bases in the middle. Germline CDR1 and CDR2: SGHTA and FQGNSA. The CDR3 reads CASSLAHGTDTQYF. In nucleotides, the CDR3 is TGTGCCAGCAGCTTAGCACACGGCACAGATACGCAGTATTTT.

J is TRBJ1-2 and V is TRBV28; 7 bases are a match to TRBD1. Trimming removed 6 bases from V and 0 bases from J; junction bases left unmatched: 7. This CDR3 has 15 residues. CDR1 is MDHEN, CDR2 SYDVKM, per germline. The CDR3 DNA is TGTGCCAGCAGACATCCGGGACAGACTAACTATGGCTACACCTTC. It yields the protein CASRHPGQTNYGYTF.

This clone has a handful of counts. The chain combines TRBV5-8 with TRBJ1-2; D is possibly TRBD1 (5 bases). CDR1 and CDR2 (germline): SGHTS, YDEGEE. V dropped 2 bases and J dropped 5 bases, with 10 bases sitting between them. The CDR3 spans 13 residues. This CDR3 reads CASSFEGRYGYTF. The CDR3 DNA reads as TGTGCCAGCAGCTTTGAGGGGAGGTATGGCTACACCTTC.

This clone was observed a single time. Here the CDR3 DNA reads TGTGCCAGCAGCCGAGCGACCGGGGGCGAGCAGTACTTC. This codes for CASSRATGGEQYF. J is TRBJ2-7 and V is TRBV7-2; TRBD2 might be the D (6 bases). This CDR3 is built from 13 residues. Germline V gives CDR1 SGHTA, CDR2 FQGNSA. V dropped 5 bases and J dropped 6 bases, with 14 bases sitting between them.

The rearrangement uses TRBV5-4 and TRBJ2-5; D is perhaps TRBD1 (6 bases). Trimming took 4 bases from V and 3 from J, leaving 10 bases between them. There are 13 residues in the CDR3. CDR1 is SGHNT and CDR2 is YYREEE in the germline V gene (reference sequence). CDR3 in amino acids: CASSVHREETQYF. The CDR3 DNA sequence: TGTGCCAGCAGCGTTCACAGGGAAGAGACCCAGTACTTC.

This sequence joins TRBV2 and TRBJ1-6; D may be TRBD1 (5 bases). The CDR3 covers 14 residues. The germline V gene has CDR1 SNHLY and CDR2 FYNNEI. The V gene lost 10 bases and the J gene lost 10 bases, with 20 bases spanning the gap. The CDR3 region is CATVGRRSGSPLHF. The CDR3 DNA is TGTGCCACCGTGGGACGGAGATCTGGATCACCCCTCCACTTT.

This rearrangement joins TRBV18 to TRBJ1-5, with 10 bases that match TRBD1. Germline V gene sequence: CDR1 KGHSH, CDR2 LQKENI. V lost 3 bases to trimming and J lost 3 bases; unmatched junction nucleotides: 8. The CDR3 loop spans 17 amino acids. CDR3 loop: CASSPGDRGPNNQPQHF. In DNA form, the CDR3 reads TGTGCCAGCTCACCCGGGGACAGGGGTCCCAACAATCAGCCCCAGCATTTT.

The V call is TRBV30, the J call TRBJ2-1; no definite D call. The ends were cut back, 0 bases at V and 15 bases at J, with 12 bases in the middle. CDR1 is GTSNPN, CDR2 SVGIG, per germline (reference sequence). The CDR3 spans 11 residues. The CDR3 nucleotides read TGTGCCTGGAGTGTCGCCCTACAGCTGTTCTTC. Translation: CAWSVALQLFF.